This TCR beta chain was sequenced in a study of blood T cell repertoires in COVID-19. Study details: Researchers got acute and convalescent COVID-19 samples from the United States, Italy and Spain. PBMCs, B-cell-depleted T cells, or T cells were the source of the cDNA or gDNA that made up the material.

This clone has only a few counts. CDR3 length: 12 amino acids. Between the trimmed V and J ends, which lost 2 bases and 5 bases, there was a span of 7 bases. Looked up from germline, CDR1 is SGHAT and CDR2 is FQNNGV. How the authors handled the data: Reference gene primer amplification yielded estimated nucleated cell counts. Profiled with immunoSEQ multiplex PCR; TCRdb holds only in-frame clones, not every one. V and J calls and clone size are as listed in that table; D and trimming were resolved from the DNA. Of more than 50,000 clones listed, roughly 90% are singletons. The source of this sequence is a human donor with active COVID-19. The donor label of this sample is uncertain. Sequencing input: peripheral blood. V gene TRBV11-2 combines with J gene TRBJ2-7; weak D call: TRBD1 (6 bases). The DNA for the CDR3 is TGTGCCAGCAGCTTAACAGGGAACGAGCAGTACGTC. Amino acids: CASSLTGNEQYV.